The rows below give T cell receptor beta chains drawn from one sample of a study of cytomegalovirus exposure and HLA in healthy donors. The protocol was immunoSEQ multiplex PCR, while the TCRdb copy is restricted to in-frame clones and leaves out a portion. The table includes roughly 230,000 clones, 80% to 95% detected once. The sequencing sample was made of PBMCs. The receptors shown here come from a girl between 2 and 10 years old in good health and CMV-seronegative. The CDR3 runs from the conserved cysteine through the conserved F or W. A D gene is named only where the DNA matches it firmly. Not all rows give a size; the values are once, few, many and, for expanded clones, a class.

j_call | clone_size | v_call | cdr3_length | d_call | cdr3_aa | cdr3_nt
TRBJ2-7 | few | TRBV10-3 | 15 | . | CAISSKGLFSYEQYF | TGTGCCATCAGTAGCAAGGGACTTTTCTCCTACGAGCAGTACTTC
TRBJ1-2 | . | TRBV28 | 16 | . | CASSSPPRGGRHGYTF | TGTGCCAGCAGTTCCCCCCCACGCGGGGGTAGGCATGGCTACACCTTC
TRBJ1-5 | once | TRBV30 | 17 | TRBD1 | CAWTNGQGGVYHQPQHF | TGTGCCTGGACCAATGGACAGGGGGGGGTGTATCATCAGCCCCAGCATTTT
TRBJ1-3 | . | TRBV7-2 | 15 | TRBD1 | CASSDSQGAGNTIYF | TGTGCCAGCAGCGATTCTCAGGGGGCTGGAAACACCATATATTTT
TRBJ2-1 | . | TRBV2 | 14 | TRBD2 | CASIPRGGNNEQFF | TGTGCCAGCATTCCCCGGGGGGGTAACAATGAGCAGTTCTTC
TRBJ1-1 | . | TRBV6-6 | 15 | . | CASILHPGGQHEAFF | TGTGCCAGCATTTTACACCCCGGTGGACAGCATGAAGCTTTCTTT
TRBJ2-5 | . | TRBV6-5 | 12 | . | CASSPSSETQYF | TGTGCCAGCAGTCCCTCCTCGGAGACCCAGTACTTC
TRBJ2-2 | . | TRBV29-1 | 12 | . | CSAQGFSGELFF | TGCAGCGCACAGGGTTTCTCCGGGGAGCTGTTTTTT
TRBJ2-5 | . | TRBV9 | 18 | . | CASSPPRGSSGVRETQYF | TGTGCCAGCAGCCCCCCTCGTGGTTCTTCGGGGGTCCGGGAGACCCAGTACTTC
TRBJ2-5 | . | TRBV7-9 | 14 | TRBD1 | CASSLDRGDETQYF | TGTGCCAGCAGCTTAGACAGGGGTGACGAGACCCAGTACTTC
TRBJ2-7 | . | TRBV29-1 | 13 | . | CSVEITRLGEQYF | TGCAGCGTTGAAATAACACGACTGGGTGAGCAGTACTTC
TRBJ2-1 | . | TRBV20-1 | 11 | . | CSTFADNEQFF | TGCAGTACTTTTGCCGACAATGAGCAGTTCTTC
TRBJ1-1 | . | TRBV28 | 13 | . | CASGLLGYTEAFF | TGTGCCAGCGGCTTGTTGGGCTACACTGAAGCTTTCTTT
TRBJ2-7 | . | TRBV19 | 12 | . | CASSFRGYEQYF | TGTGCCAGTAGTTTCCGGGGCTACGAGCAGTACTTC
TRBJ1-5 | . | TRBV30 | 13 | . | CAWSGSGGQPQHF | TGTGCCTGGAGTGGGTCGGGAGGCCAGCCCCAGCATTTT
TRBJ2-5 | once | TRBV10-3 | 13 | TRBD1 | CASVGQGLETQYF | TGTGCCAGCGTGGGACAGGGTTTAGAGACCCAGTACTTC
TRBJ1-1 | . | TRBV19 | 15 | TRBD1 | CASKGQGGPGTEAFF | TGTGCCAGTAAGGGACAGGGGGGGCCCGGCACTGAAGCTTTCTTT
TRBJ2-1 | . | TRBV13 | 15 | TRBD1 | CASSQGQGPRKEQFF | TGTGCCAGCAGCCAAGGACAGGGCCCCCGTAAGGAGCAGTTCTTC
TRBJ2-7 | . | TRBV27 | 15 | . | CASSEVQGGSYEQYF | TGTGCCAGCAGTGAGGTACAGGGAGGGTCCTACGAGCAGTACTTC
TRBJ2-7 | . | TRBV23-1 | 14 | . | CASSQSPGAREQYF | TGCGCCAGCAGTCAATCGCCAGGGGCTCGGGAGCAGTACTTC
TRBJ2-3 | . | TRBV5-1 | 14 | . | CASSLAAPSDTQYF | TGCGCCAGCAGCTTGGCCGCGCCTTCAGATACGCAGTATTTT
TRBJ2-1 | . | TRBV27 | 15 | . | CASSTAMGTPNEQFF | TGTGCCAGCAGTACTGCTATGGGGACACCAAATGAGCAGTTCTTC
TRBJ1-2 | . | TRBV5-1 | 15 | TRBD1 | CASSLGTGVNYGYTF | TGCGCCAGCAGCTTGGGGACAGGGGTTAACTATGGCTACACCTTC
TRBJ2-7 | . | TRBV28 | 14 | TRBD2 | CASRWTRASYEQYF | TGTGCCAGCAGATGGACTAGAGCGTCCTACGAGCAGTACTTC
TRBJ1-1 | few | TRBV2 | 14 | TRBD1 | CASSIDRANTEAFF | TGTGCCAGCAGTATAGACAGGGCCAACACTGAAGCTTTCTTT
TRBJ1-2 | . | TRBV18 | 14 | TRBD1 | CASSLLDRVDGYTF | TGTGCCAGCTCACTTCTTGACAGGGTCGATGGCTACACCTTC
TRBJ2-5 | . | TRBV18 | 15 | TRBD2 | CASSPRVIAGETQYF | TGTGCCAGCTCACCAAGGGTAATAGCGGGAGAGACCCAGTACTTC
TRBJ2-2 | once | TRBV7-2 | 14 | . | CASSSFTASGELFF | TGTGCCAGCAGCTCTTTTACAGCCTCGGGGGAGCTGTTTTTT
TRBJ1-5 | . | TRBV25-1 | 13 | . | CASSGGGAQPQHF | TGTGCCAGCAGTGGAGGGGGTGCTCAGCCCCAGCATTTT
TRBJ2-7 | . | TRBV6-5 | 14 | TRBD2 | CASSGTSGSYEQYF | TGTGCCAGCAGTGGGACTAGCGGCTCCTACGAGCAGTACTTC
TRBJ2-5 | . | TRBV7-9 | 12 | TRBD1 | CASSSGTGEEDF | TGTGCCAGCAGTTCAGGGACAGGGGAGGAGGACTTC
TRBJ2-5 | . | TRBV2 | 11 | . | CASEDFETQYF | TGTGCCAGCGAGGACTTTGAGACCCAGTACTTC